Sequencing of this TCR beta chain was carried out in a study of human CD8 memory T cell subsets. Whole-study findings and limits: Although both stem-like subsets shared clonotypes with effector memory cells, the stem-like memory and precursor exhausted T cell repertoires overlapped only minimally with each other.

The CDR3 runs to 13 residues. Germline CDR1 and CDR2: MDHEN and SYDVKM. Concerning this clonotype: What it binds is not known.

Magnetic separation of the negative type served to enrich total CD8+ T cells. UMI-labeled 5' RACE generated the TCR beta libraries. Methods used by the authors: Whatever TCR beta library was examined, it held from around 3,000 up to 18,000 functional CDR3 beta clonotypes. TCRdb reprocessed the 5' RACE reads, with one entry per CDR3 protein and no DNA. TCRdb's processing, not the study's, gives the V and J calls here. The record lists fewer than 20,000 distinct CDR3 sequences, of which the ten most abundant hold about 5.4%. This TCR was recovered from a human donor in good health. The chain carries TRBV28 and TRBJ2-4. The sequencing sample was made of CD8+ T cells from PBMCs. CDR3 in amino acids: CASSLNPKNIQYF.